These T cell receptor beta chains were read from a single sample in a study of blood T cell repertoires in COVID-19. Using immunoSEQ multiplex PCR, the repertoire was profiled, and TCRdb retains in-frame clones only, with some absent. Among 120,000 to 150,000 clones, approximately 90% were seen once, and the ten largest hold 1% to 1.5%. The sample taken for sequencing was PBMCs or T cells enriched from blood (not recorded which). These receptors originate from a woman aged 25 to 39 with acute COVID-19. Each CDR3 is given with its conserved first and last residue. Fields, in order: clone size, D gene, J gene, V gene, CDR3 DNA, CDR3 protein. A D gene is named only where the DNA matches it firmly. Some rows have no size entry. The others give once, few or many, or a class for an expanded clone.

- - TRBJ1-4 TRBV6-5 TGTGCCAGCAGTTACTCGGGCAGCCCTAATGAAAAACTGTTTTTT CASSYSGSPNEKLFF
once TRBD2 TRBJ2-2 TRBV5-4 TGTGCCAGCACCTCCGGGACTAGCGGGAAAAACACCGGGGAGCTGTTTTTT CASTSGTSGKNTGELFF
few - TRBJ1-6 TRBV24-1 TGTGCCACCAGTTATAGCAATTATAATTCACCCCTCCACTTT CATSYSNYNSPLHF
once - TRBJ2-5 TRBV2 TGTGCCAGCAATCTCGAAGGAGTTCAAGAGACCCAGTACTTC CASNLEGVQETQYF
- TRBD2 TRBJ2-5 TRBV5-4 TGTGCCAGCAGCTTTACTAGCGGCCAAGAGACCCAGTACTTC CASSFTSGQETQYF
- TRBD1 TRBJ1-5 TRBV28 TGTGCCAGCACCACAGGGACAGGTCATCAGCCCCAGCATTTT CASTTGTGHQPQHF
- - TRBJ2-1 TRBV11-1 TGTGCCAGCAGGCATACCGGGACTTCCTCCTACAATGAGCAGTTCTTC CASRHTGTSSYNEQFF
- TRBD1 TRBJ1-5 TRBV6-2/TRBV6-3 TGTGCCAGCAGTTACCAAGACAGGGGGAATCAGCCCCAGCATTTT CASSYQDRGNQPQHF
- - TRBJ1-3 TRBV28 TGTGCCAGCAGTCTTGGCGGGGGGACTGGAAACACCATATATTTT CASSLGGGTGNTIYF
- TRBD1 TRBJ1-5 TRBV11-2 TGTGCCAGCAGCCCGGGGACAGGGGCAATTAATAGCAATCAGCCCCAGCATTTT CASSPGTGAINSNQPQHF
- - TRBJ2-1 TRBV9 TGTGCCAGCAGCGTAGTCGGCCTAGGGGGGGACAATGAGCAGTTCTTC CASSVVGLGGDNEQFF
- - TRBJ2-1 TRBV28 TGTGCCAGCTCGGTCATCGGGAATGAGCAGTTCTTC CASSVIGNEQFF
- TRBD2 TRBJ2-3 TRBV7-2 TGTGCCAGCAGCTTAGCGCGGACTAGCGGGCCGGCTAGCACAGATACGCAGTATTTT CASSLARTSGPASTDTQYF
- - TRBJ1-6 TRBV28 TGTGCCAGCATTCGAACATCCTATAATTCACCCCTCCACTTT CASIRTSYNSPLHF
- - TRBJ1-1 TRBV5-6 TGTGCCAGCAGCTTTTCGGTCGACACTGAAGCTTTCTTT CASSFSVDTEAFF
- - TRBJ1-2 TRBV3-1/TRBV3-2 TGTGCCAGCAGCCAAACTCGGGGGGCCGTGAACTATGGCTACACCTTC CASSQTRGAVNYGYTF
- - TRBJ2-7 TRBV2 TGTGCCAGCACCGGCTCCTACGAGCAGTACTTC CASTGSYEQYF
- - TRBJ1-3 TRBV28 TGTGCCAGCAGGTTCGCGTCTCAGGGAGGGTTCGGAAACACCATATATTTT CASRFASQGGFGNTIYF
- - TRBJ2-1 TRBV7-6 TGTGCCAGCAGCCAGGACAGGTCGGGGGACAATGAGCAGTTCTTC CASSQDRSGDNEQFF
- - TRBJ2-3 TRBV13 TGTGCCAGCAGCTTAGTACTCGGAGATACGCAGTATTTT CASSLVLGDTQYF
- TRBD1 TRBJ2-6 TRBV28 TGTGCCAGCTCCGGGACAGAGATCTCTGGGGCCAACGTCCTGACTTTC CASSGTEISGANVLTF
- - TRBJ1-1 TRBV28 TGTGCCAGCAGCTCTATGCCCCAAGCTTTCTTT CASSSMPQAFF
- - TRBJ2-1 TRBV2 TGTGCCAGCGCCGACAGACCCCCTTCGGATGAGCAGTTCTTC CASADRPPSDEQFF
- TRBD2 TRBJ2-1 TRBV9 TGTGCCAGCAGCGTAGGACTAGCGGGAGTGGGGTGGTACAATGAGCAGTTCTTC CASSVGLAGVGWYNEQFF
- - TRBJ2-3 TRBV5-1 TGCGCCAGCAGCTTAGGAGAACCCTCAGATACGCAGTATTTT CASSLGEPSDTQYF
- TRBD1 TRBJ2-3 TRBV24-1 TGTGCCACCTCACCCCGGGACAGGGGAGCAGATACGCAGTATTTT CATSPRDRGADTQYF
- - TRBJ1-4 TRBV18 TGTGCCAGCTCACCGGACCTACAGGGATCGGGTGAAAAACTGTTTTTT CASSPDLQGSGEKLFF
- TRBD1 TRBJ1-1 TRBV5-1 TGCGCCAGCAGCGAAAGGGACAGTGCTGAAGCTTTCTTT CASSERDSAEAFF
once - TRBJ1-1 TRBV18 TGTGCCAGCTCACGATCAGGGGTAGACACTGAAGCTTTCTTT CASSRSGVDTEAFF
- TRBD2 TRBJ2-1 TRBV28 TGTGCCAGCAGATCCCCGGCTAGCGGGAGATTGCGTGAGCAGTTCTTC CASRSPASGRLREQFF
once TRBD2 TRBJ2-3 TRBV4-3 TGCGCCAGCAGCCAAGGACTAGCGGGAGTCTCTTATACGCAGTATTTT CASSQGLAGVSYTQYF
many TRBD2 TRBJ2-1 TRBV4-3 TGCGCCAGCCTCGTAGTAGCGGGAGTGTCGGGGTACAATGAGCAGTTCTTC CASLVVAGVSGYNEQFF
- TRBD2 TRBJ2-3 TRBV18 TGTGCCAGCTCCGGCACTAGCGGTAGCACAGATACGCAGTATTTT CASSGTSGSTDTQYF
- TRBD2 TRBJ2-3 TRBV5-4 TGTGCCAGCAGCTCGGGGATACTAGCGGGAGCGGGAGATACGCAGTATTTT CASSSGILAGAGDTQYF
- TRBD1 TRBJ2-7 TRBV5-4 TGTGCCAGCAGCTTCACCGGGACAGGGAATGACGAGCAGTACTTC CASSFTGTGNDEQYF
- TRBD2 TRBJ2-7 TRBV28 TGTGCCAGCAGTCTACCTGGGGGAGGGGTGACTAGCTACGAGCAGTACTTC CASSLPGGGVTSYEQYF
- - TRBJ1-2 TRBV7-3 TGTGCCAGCAGCCCCCAGGGAGGGGGAAACTATGGCTACACCTTC CASSPQGGGNYGYTF
- TRBD2 TRBJ2-1 TRBV30 TGTGCCTGGAGTGCTTATAGCGGGAGGGGGGGGAATGAGCAGTTCTTC CAWSAYSGRGGNEQFF
- TRBD2 TRBJ2-1 TRBV4-3 TGCGCCAGCAGCCAAGAAGAAGGGGGCCGGGCTAGCGGGAGGCATAATGAGCAGTTCTTC CASSQEEGGRASGRHNEQFF
few - TRBJ1-5 TRBV6-2/TRBV6-3 TGTGCCAGCAGTACCCAAACTGAGGGGCCCCAGCATTTT CASSTQTEGPQHF
- TRBD1 TRBJ2-5 TRBV6-5 TGTGCCAGCAGTCCGACAGGGCGGGAGACCCAGTACTTC CASSPTGRETQYF
- TRBD1 TRBJ2-1 TRBV7-3 TGTGCCAGCAGCTTAAGGACAGGGATGTACAATGAGCAGTTCTTC CASSLRTGMYNEQFF
- - TRBJ1-1 TRBV7-2 TGTGCCAGCAGCTTACAAGGAGGGGATGAAGCTTTCTTT CASSLQGGDEAFF
- - TRBJ2-7 TRBV30 TGTGCCTGGGGACTCGTCTCCTACGAGCAGTACTTC CAWGLVSYEQYF
- - TRBJ2-7 TRBV6-5 TGTGCCAGCAGCGCTAACCGCGGCACAACCTACGAGCAGTACTTC CASSANRGTTYEQYF
- - TRBJ2-3 TRBV2 TGTGCCAGCAGTGTGAGGCGGCAGGATACGCAGTATTTT CASSVRRQDTQYF
- - TRBJ2-3 TRBV9 TGTGCCAGCAGCACCCGAGGTGGCTCAGCCGCCTCAGATACGCAGTATTTT CASSTRGGSAASDTQYF
once - TRBJ1-3 TRBV21-1 TGTGCCAGCAGCATTAGATCTTGTGGGGCCTCTGGAAACACCATATATTTT CASSIRSCGASGNTIYF
once - TRBJ2-2 TRBV6-2/TRBV6-3 TGTGCCAGCAGTTACCCTCTACCCGGGGAGCTGTTTTTT CASSYPLPGELFF
- - TRBJ1-5 TRBV20-1 TGCAGTGCTAGTCCGACAGGCGGCCAGCCCCAGCATTTT CSASPTGGQPQHF
few - TRBJ2-5 TRBV24-1 TGTGCCACCAGTGAAAGGGGGGGCAGGGGGCTTGAGGAGACCCAGTACTTC CATSERGGRGLEETQYF
- TRBD1 TRBJ2-3 TRBV10-3 TGTGCCATCAGCGGGGACAGGCCTAGCACAGATACGCAGTATTTT CAISGDRPSTDTQYF
- TRBD1 TRBJ1-1 TRBV9 TGTGCCAGCAGCCTCCATAGGGACAGCCCGAACACTGAAGCTTTCTTT CASSLHRDSPNTEAFF
- - TRBJ1-1 TRBV5-6 TGTGCCAGCAGCTTGGCCCGAACAGGGTTCACTGAAGCTTTCTTT CASSLARTGFTEAFF
- - TRBJ1-1 TRBV19 TGTGCCAGTAGGTTGGGACAGAACACTGAAGCTTTCTTT CASRLGQNTEAFF